This T cell receptor (beta chain) was identified in a study of T-cell reconstitution after alpha-beta-depleted transplantation in children. This clonotype has a handful of counts. Preparation of the TCRbeta library was carried out with unique molecular identifiers. Using its own MiXCR run on the PCR reads, TCRdb lists one record per CDR3 protein. This sample carries just over 350,000 distinct CDR3 sequences, 10% to 15% of them seen once, and the ten largest clones take around 4.5%. V was cut by 0 bases and J by 2 bases, with 10 bases left in between. This CDR3 has 15 residues. Germline CDR1 reads SGHRS; CDR2 reads YFSETQ.

This rearrangement joins TRBV5-1 to TRBJ2-3; perhaps D is TRBD1 or TRBD2 (5 bases each). The source is a human donor who donated a stem cell graft to a child with Fanconi anemia. The input for sequencing was PBMCs, taken from the stem cell graft. The CDR3 region is CASSLGPGLTDTQYF. CDR3 DNA: TGCGCCAGCAGCTTGGGGCCGGGGCTCACAGATACGCAGTATTTT.